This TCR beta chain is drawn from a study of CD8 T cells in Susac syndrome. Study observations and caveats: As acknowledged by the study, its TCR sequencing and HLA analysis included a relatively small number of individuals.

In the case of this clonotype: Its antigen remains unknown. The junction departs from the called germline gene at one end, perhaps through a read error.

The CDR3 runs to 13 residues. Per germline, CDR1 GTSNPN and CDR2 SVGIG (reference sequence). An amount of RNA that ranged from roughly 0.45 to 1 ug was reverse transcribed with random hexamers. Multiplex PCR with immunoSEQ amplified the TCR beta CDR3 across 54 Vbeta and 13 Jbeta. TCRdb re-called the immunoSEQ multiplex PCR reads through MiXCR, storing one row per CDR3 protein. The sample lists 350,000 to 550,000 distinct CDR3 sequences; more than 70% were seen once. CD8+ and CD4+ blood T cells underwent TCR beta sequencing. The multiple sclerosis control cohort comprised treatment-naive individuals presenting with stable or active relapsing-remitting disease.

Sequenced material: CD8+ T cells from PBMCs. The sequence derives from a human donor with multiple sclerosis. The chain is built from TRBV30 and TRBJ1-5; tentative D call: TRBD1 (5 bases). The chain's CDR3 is CAWSRDGNQLQHF. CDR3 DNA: TGTGCCTGGAGTAGGGACGGCAATCAGCTCCAGCATTTT.